The 20 T cell receptor beta chains presented below share a single source sample, sequenced in a study of OX40 agonist ivuxolimab in advanced cancers. Assay: immunoSEQ multiplex PCR; the TCRdb copy retains only in-frame clones and omits some. The sample contains roughly 100,000 clones, 80% to 90% of which appear only once. This specimen consisted of CD4+ or CD8+ T cells sorted from blood, obtained in a trial of the OX40 agonist ivuxolimab. These receptors all come from an adult with an advanced solid tumor such as melanoma, head and neck, liver or kidney cancer.

This rearrangement joins TRBV4-1 to TRBJ1-1; perhaps TRBD1 as D (6 bases). Germline V gives CDR1 MGHRA, CDR2 YSYEKL. V was pared by 6 bases and J by 4 bases, with 15 bases between. The CDR3 loop spans 14 amino acids. The CDR3 DNA reads TGCGCCAGCAGTCACAGGGAACGGCCCACTGAAGCTTTCTTT. Translation: CASSHRERPTEAFF.

The rearrangement uses TRBV27 and TRBJ2-3; the match to TRBD2 covers 7 bases. Germline CDR1 is MNHEY and CDR2 is SMNVEV (reference sequence). This CDR3 is built from 17 residues. J lost 5 bases, V lost 5 bases, and 16 bases had no gene match. The CDR3 loop reads CASSLATSPTAKDTQYF. CDR3 nucleotides: TGTGCCAGCAGTCTAGCGACTAGCCCTACTGCAAAAGATACGCAGTATTTT.

The chain links TRBV28 to TRBJ1-2; D uncertain. Trimming took off 1 base at V and 7 bases at J, with 7 bases between the two ends. Germline-derived CDR1 and CDR2 are MDHEN and SYDVKM. This CDR3 is 12 amino acids long. The CDR3 nucleotides read TGTGCCAGCAGTTTATCGGAGGGTGGCTACACCTTC. Its protein product is CASSLSEGGYTF.

The V call is TRBV19, the J call TRBJ1-2; perhaps TRBD1 as D (6 bases). In germline, CDR1 is LNHDA, CDR2 SQIVND (reference sequence). The V gene lost 7 bases and the J gene lost 4 bases, with 22 bases spanning the gap. This CDR3 is 16 amino acids long. This CDR3 reads CASNLVGGPEIYGYTF. Here the CDR3 DNA reads TGTGCCAGTAACCTCGTCGGGGGGCCCGAGATCTATGGCTACACCTTC.

This clone was seen only a few times. V is TRBV4-2 and J is TRBJ1-3; a possible D gene is TRBD1 (5 bases). V lost 3 bases to trimming and J lost 0 bases, with 12 bases between them. The CDR3 sequence is 16 residues long. Germline assignment: CDR1 LGHNA and CDR2 YNFKEQ. The CDR3 bases are TGTGCCAGCAGCCAGGACAACTTAAACTCTGGAAACACCATATATTTT. Its protein is CASSQDNLNSGNTIYF.

The rearrangement uses TRBV9 and TRBJ1-2; 8 nucleotides match TRBD1. Germline CDR1 SGDLS, CDR2 YYNGEE. The CDR3 length is 15 residues. Trimming at V came to 6 bases and at J to 3 bases, leaving 10 bases not matched to a gene. In DNA form, the CDR3 reads TGTGCCAGCACGCCGACAGGGGCGACCGACTATGGCTACACCTTC. Its translation is CASTPTGATDYGYTF.

The chain combines TRBV4-1 with TRBJ1-3, with 12 positions matching TRBD1. The CDR3 totals 16 residues. Looked up from germline, CDR1 is MGHRA and CDR2 is YSYEKL. Germline trimming cut 2 bases from V and 5 bases from J; bases unmatched to any gene: 4. The CDR3 reads CASSQPGQGARNTIYF. CDR3 DNA sequence: TGCGCCAGCAGCCAACCGGGACAGGGGGCAAGAAACACCATATATTTT.

There are a few counts of this clone. The V and J genes are TRBV30 and TRBJ2-7, with TRBD1 matching over 7 bases. CDR1 and CDR2 from the germline V gene are GTSNPN and SVGIG (reference sequence). V shed 6 bases and J 2 bases; nucleotides not matched to a gene: 4. This CDR3 contains 12 residues. The CDR3 DNA sequence: TGTGCCTGTCGGGACAGAGCCTACGAGCAGTACTTC. This gives the protein CACRDRAYEQYF.

The chain employs TRBV6-6 and TRBJ1-2, with TRBD1 identical over 9 bases. Germline V gene sequence: CDR1 MNHNY, CDR2 SVGAGI (reference sequence). The CDR3 loop spans 15 amino acids. V lost 10 bases to trimming and J lost 4 bases; unmatched junction nucleotides: 13. The CDR3 nucleotides read TGTGCCATCTCCGGCTGGGACAGGGAGCCCTATGGCTACACCTTC. It translates to CAISGWDREPYGYTF.

The chain uses TRBV30 and TRBJ2-4; TRBD1 matches at 9 bases. The V gene's germline CDR1 is GTSNPN and CDR2 SVGIG (reference sequence). V lost 2 bases to trimming and J lost 1 base; unmatched junction nucleotides: 6. There are 16 residues in the CDR3. CDR3 nucleotide sequence: TGTGCCTGGAGTTTACAGGGGGCAGGGGCCAAAAACATTCAGTACTTC. The encoded protein is CAWSLQGAGAKNIQYF.

This chain joins TRBV18 and TRBJ2-7; no firm D call. This CDR3 comprises 15 residues. The ends were cut back, 0 bases at V and 3 bases at J, with 12 bases in the middle. CDR1 and CDR2 (germline): KGHSH, LQKENI. CDR3 sequence: CASSPPAQVNYEQYF. CDR3 in DNA: TGTGCCAGCTCACCACCGGCCCAGGTTAACTACGAGCAGTACTTC.

The chain carries TRBV7-2 and TRBJ1-2; D remains ambiguous. V lost 0 bases to trimming and J lost 8 bases, with 13 bases between them. The CDR3 runs 14 residues. Germline V gene sequence: CDR1 SGHTA, CDR2 FQGNSA. The CDR3 DNA is TGTGCCAGCAGCTTAGCCACGGGCCCCTCGGGCTACACCTTC. Protein product: CASSLATGPSGYTF.

The chain links TRBV30 to TRBJ2-7, with D perhaps matching TRBD2 (6 bases). Trimming removed 1 base from V and 8 bases from J, with 9 bases in between. Per the germline V gene, CDR1 is GTSNPN and CDR2 is SVGIG (reference sequence). The CDR3 has 11 amino acids. The CDR3 region is CAWSGRGKQYF. DNA of the CDR3: TGTGCCTGGAGTGGTCGGGGGAAGCAGTACTTC.

The rearrangement joins TRBV25-1 to TRBJ2-7, with D possibly matching TRBD1 (6 bases). The V and J ends lost 2 bases and 2 bases respectively, with 22 bases between them. The germline V gene encodes CDR1 MGHDK and CDR2 SYGVNS. CDR3 length: 18 residues. The CDR3 here is CASSEISVGTGQTYEQYF. Here the CDR3 DNA reads TGTGCCAGCAGTGAAATAAGCGTAGGCACAGGGCAAACCTACGAGCAGTACTTC.

The chain recombines TRBV5-1 with TRBJ1-2; no definite D call. The germline V gene encodes CDR1 SGHRS and CDR2 YFSETQ. The CDR3 runs 14 residues. Trimming stripped 0 bases from V and 8 bases from J, with 14 bases between. CDR3 in amino acids: CASSLAVSSRGYTF. The DNA of the CDR3 is TGCGCCAGCAGCTTGGCCGTCTCCTCCCGGGGCTACACCTTC.

The chain carries TRBV19 and TRBJ2-7, with D possibly matching TRBD2 (5 bases). This CDR3 has 15 amino acids. Per germline, CDR1 LNHDA and CDR2 SQIVND (reference sequence). V was trimmed by 3 bases and J by 5 bases, leaving 17 bases between them. The DNA for the CDR3 is TGTGCCAGTAGTATTCGAGGACTGCGCGGTGACGAGCAGTACTTC. It translates to CASSIRGLRGDEQYF.

This clone has only one observation. The rearrangement links TRBV5-1 to TRBJ1-2; 8 nucleotides line up with TRBD1. The germline V gene has CDR1 SGHRS and CDR2 YFSETQ. CDR3 length: 15 residues. The trim removed 2 bases at V and 7 bases at J, leaving 10 bases unmatched. CDR3 nucleotide sequence: TGCGCCAGCAGCTTCGACAGGGGAGGGTCTGGTGGCTACACCTTC. Translating it yields CASSFDRGGSGGYTF.

The gene calls are TRBV4-2 and TRBJ2-3; 8 bases agree with TRBD1. After removal of 5 bases from V and 3 bases from J, the junction contained 10 bases not matched to a gene. Germline V gene data show CDR1 as LGHNA and CDR2 as YNFKEQ. The CDR3 is 16 residues long. As DNA, the CDR3 is TGTGCCAGCAGCAAACAGGGGGGCCTAGGGACAGATACGCAGTATTTT. Its protein product is CASSKQGGLGTDTQYF.

The V and J genes are TRBV11-2 and TRBJ2-5; D is unclear. The V gene's germline CDR1 is SGHAT and CDR2 FQNNGV. The CDR3 is 15 residues long. Trimming shortened V by 5 bases and J by 5 bases, and 18 bases separated the two germline ends. The CDR3 DNA reads as TGTGCCAGCAGCCGACGGGCTCCTCGAGGCGAGACCCAGTACTTC. Amino acid sequence: CASSRRAPRGETQYF.

The V and J genes are TRBV7-9 and TRBJ1-2, with 9 bases aligning to TRBD1. The germline V gene has CDR1 SEHNR and CDR2 FQNEAQ (reference sequence). The CDR3 runs to 16 residues. J was trimmed by 1 base and V by 5 bases; bases with no gene match: 8. CDR3 loop: CASSPLTGGSNYGYTF. The CDR3 coding sequence is TGTGCCAGCAGCCCTCTAACAGGGGGCAGTAACTATGGCTACACCTTC.